These T cell receptor beta chains were read from a single sample in a study of blood T cell repertoires in COVID-19. The method was immunoSEQ multiplex PCR; TCRdb's version includes in-frame clones alone and lacks a portion of them. Of about 110,000 clones in the sample, approximately 85% are singletons; the top ten hold 2.4%. Input material: peripheral blood. The receptors come from a human donor in a cohort sampled during active COVID-19. Both conserved end residues are trimmed from each CDR3. Each record gives: CDR3 protein, V gene, J gene, CDR3 length.

CDR3aa: ASRGDRPHEQY
v_gene: TRBV21-1
j_gene: TRBJ2-7
len: 11

CDR3aa: ASSFTRNTGELF
v_gene: TRBV7-2
j_gene: TRBJ2-2
len: 12

CDR3aa: ASSPRQGDSYGYT
v_gene: TRBV14
j_gene: TRBJ1-2
len: 13

CDR3aa: ASKGDFSNQPQH
v_gene: TRBV19
j_gene: TRBJ1-5
len: 12

CDR3aa: ASSQAGQGKTSSYNSPLH
v_gene: TRBV14
j_gene: TRBJ1-6
len: 18

CDR3aa: ASSLGRGPGVSETQY
v_gene: TRBV5-8
j_gene: TRBJ2-5
len: 15

CDR3aa: ASSSSRVEQF
v_gene: TRBV11-2
j_gene: TRBJ2-1
len: 10

CDR3aa: AIEEGKDQPQH
v_gene: TRBV6-6
j_gene: TRBJ1-5
len: 11

CDR3aa: ASSRGTPDLLGYT
v_gene: TRBV4-1
j_gene: TRBJ1-2
len: 13

CDR3aa: ASSQGLAGSEQF
v_gene: TRBV28
j_gene: TRBJ2-1
len: 12

CDR3aa: AWSVQGYNEQF
v_gene: TRBV30
j_gene: TRBJ2-1
len: 11

CDR3aa: ASSTDRNTEAF
v_gene: TRBV12-3/TRBV12-4
j_gene: TRBJ1-1
len: 11

CDR3aa: ASSFRTGGLGGYT
v_gene: TRBV6-6
j_gene: TRBJ1-2
len: 13

CDR3aa: ASSLGTGTEQY
v_gene: TRBV11-3
j_gene: TRBJ2-7
len: 11

CDR3aa: ASSREGSSYNEQF
v_gene: TRBV5-1
j_gene: TRBJ2-1
len: 13

CDR3aa: ASSFRGEGYT
v_gene: TRBV27
j_gene: TRBJ1-2
len: 10

CDR3aa: ASSRGDTGELF
v_gene: TRBV7-9
j_gene: TRBJ2-2
len: 11

CDR3aa: ASRGTGTQY
v_gene: TRBV6-5
j_gene: TRBJ2-3
len: 9

CDR3aa: ASRTTGTSSYEQY
v_gene: TRBV27
j_gene: TRBJ2-7
len: 13

CDR3aa: ASTIQETQY
v_gene: TRBV7-9
j_gene: TRBJ2-5
len: 9

CDR3aa: AGYEGYEQY
v_gene: TRBV6-6
j_gene: TRBJ2-7
len: 9

CDR3aa: ASSQERTSSAAYEQY
v_gene: TRBV4-2
j_gene: TRBJ2-7
len: 15

CDR3aa: SVGQGSYEQY
v_gene: TRBV29-1
j_gene: TRBJ2-7
len: 10

CDR3aa: ASSGGVLVPDEQF
v_gene: TRBV5-1
j_gene: TRBJ2-1
len: 13